The rows below give T cell receptor beta chains drawn from one sample of a study of blood T cell repertoires in COVID-19. Clones were read by immunoSEQ multiplex PCR, and TCRdb kept only the in-frame ones, dropping some. This sample has around 46,000 clones, with 88% found just once. Sequencing was done on a sample of peripheral blood. These receptors all stem from a middle-aged man with acute or convalescent COVID-19. The CDR3 runs from the conserved cysteine through the conserved F or W. The D gene is left open where the match is weak. Not all rows give a size; the values are once, few, many and, for expanded clones, a class.

clone size	V gene	J gene	D gene	CDR3 protein	CDR3 DNA
.	TRBV3-1/TRBV3-2	TRBJ1-5	.	CASSQDLGENQPQHF	TGTGCCAGCAGCCAAGATTTAGGAGAAAATCAGCCCCAGCATTTT
.	TRBV6-5	TRBJ1-1	.	CASSPAAGSAFF	TGTGCCAGCAGTCCCGCGGCGGGAAGTGCTTTCTTT
.	TRBV15	TRBJ1-4	.	CATSKETTNEKLFF	TGTGCCACCAGCAAGGAGACAACTAATGAAAAACTGTTTTTT
.	TRBV10-2	TRBJ1-1	TRBD1	CASSERVGGGTNTEAFF	TGCGCCAGCAGTGAGAGGGTTGGAGGGGGCACAAACACTGAAGCTTTCTTT
.	TRBV2	TRBJ2-2	.	CASSEYPGDTGELFF	TGTGCCAGCAGTGAATATCCGGGGGACACCGGGGAGCTGTTTTTT
.	TRBV11-3	TRBJ2-3	TRBD2	CASSLAYSGKGQDTQYF	TGTGCCAGCAGCTTAGCGTATAGCGGGAAAGGACAAGATACGCAGTATTTT
.	TRBV6-5	TRBJ2-7	TRBD1	CASRSAGQGAYEQYF	TGTGCCAGCAGATCTGCCGGACAGGGGGCCTACGAGCAGTACTTC
.	TRBV27	TRBJ1-2	.	CASSPSPQGYYGYTF	TGTGCCAGCAGTCCCAGTCCACAGGGATATTATGGCTACACCTTC
.	TRBV28	TRBJ1-5	TRBD1	CASRKEGQPNQPQHF	TGTGCCAGCAGGAAGGAGGGACAGCCTAATCAGCCCCAGCATTTT
once	TRBV6-5	TRBJ1-1	.	CASRTGGPNTEAFF	TGTGCCAGCAGGACGGGGGGGCCTAACACTGAAGCTTTCTTT
.	TRBV18	TRBJ2-1	.	CASSPPGGSYNEQFF	TGTGCCAGCTCACCACCGGGGGGCTCCTACAATGAGCAGTTCTTC
.	TRBV14	TRBJ2-1	.	CASSQFLYNEQFF	TGTGCCAGCAGCCAATTTCTTTACAATGAGCAGTTCTTC
.	TRBV19	TRBJ2-3	TRBD2	CASTPSSGGSTDTQYF	TGTGCCAGTACCCCTTCTAGCGGGGGTAGCACAGATACGCAGTATTTT
.	TRBV6-1	TRBJ1-4	.	CASSEHTGNNEKLFF	TGTGCCAGCAGTGAACATACGGGGAATAATGAAAAACTGTTTTTT
.	TRBV7-2	TRBJ1-2	TRBD1	CASSPNTGDYGYTF	TGTGCCAGCAGCCCGAATACAGGGGACTATGGCTACACCTTC
few	TRBV9	TRBJ1-1	.	CASSVYSPSGPNTEAFF	TGTGCCAGCAGCGTATACTCCCCCAGCGGACCTAACACTGAAGCTTTCTTT
.	TRBV4-3	TRBJ1-4	.	CASSQEAVSEKLFF	TGCGCCAGCAGCCAAGAGGCGGTTTCGGAAAAACTGTTTTTT
.	TRBV6-2/TRBV6-3	TRBJ1-6	.	CASSTPTDYNSPLHF	TGTGCCAGCAGTACGCCGACAGATTATAATTCACCCCTCCACTTT
.	TRBV7-3	TRBJ2-3	.	CASSTGLITDTQYF	TGTGCCAGCAGCACAGGGCTAATCACAGATACGCAGTATTTT
few	TRBV5-5	TRBJ2-1	TRBD1	CASSRDRDRVREQFF	TGTGCCAGCAGCAGGGACCGGGACAGGGTCCGTGAGCAGTTCTTC